This note documents a single T cell receptor (beta chain) sequence. Its antigen is still unknown. There are 18 residues in the CDR3. Per the germline V gene, CDR1 is SGHVS and CDR2 is FQNEAQ. Trimming removed 2 bases from V and 4 bases from J; junction bases left unmatched: 11. The assay was immunoSEQ multiplex PCR, and TCRdb's table has in-frame clones only and misses some. This table holds tens of thousands of clones, 70% to 90% found once. These data belong to a study of radiotherapy plus CTLA-4 blockade in lung cancer. Whole-study context: Among patients, 15% to 20% showed objective responses, and roughly 30% had disease control.

Whole-study findings and limits: Strongest reported response predictors: early blood clone changes and post-radiation interferon-beta.

Each patient with chemo-refractory metastatic non-small-cell lung cancer was treated with focal radiation plus CTLA-4 blockade using ipilimumab. The receptor was derived from a human donor with non-small cell lung cancer that progressed on radiotherapy plus ipilimumab. Sample: peripheral blood, taken from a patient treated with radiotherapy plus ipilimumab. The rearrangement uses TRBV7-8 and TRBJ1-5; 10 bases map to TRBD1. The CDR3 nucleotides read TGTGCCAGCAGCTTAAGGGGGGACAGGGGAAGAGGAAATCAGCCCCAGCATTTT. As protein: CASSLRGDRGRGNQPQHF.